The 11 T cell receptor beta chains given below trace back to one sample, sequenced in a study of neurological immune-mediated disorders. One entry per CDR3 protein results from TCRdb running MiXCR on the 5' RACE reads. This sample yields 50,000 or so distinct CDR3 sequences, of which approximately 17% are seen a single time; 4.4% belongs to the top ten. The sequenced sample consisted of PBMCs. These receptor sequences come from a man aged 60 to 75 in good health.

This clonotype was counted ten times or more. The chain uses TRBV20-1 and TRBJ2-3; TRBD2 matches 10 bases. Germline loops: CDR1 DFQATT, CDR2 SNEGSKA (reference sequence). V was pared by 6 bases and J by 2 bases, with 8 bases of the junction left unmatched. CDR3 length equals 15 residues. CDR3 bases: TGCAGTGCCAACCCTCTAGCGGGAGTCACAGATACGCAGTATTTT. Its protein is CSANPLAGVTDTQYF.

The rearrangement uses TRBV5-1 and TRBJ1-6; D gene ambiguous. The CDR3 loop spans 12 amino acids. V lost 0 bases and J lost 8, with 3 bases in between. In germline, CDR1 is SGHRS, CDR2 YFSETQ. The CDR3 region has the DNA TGCGCCAGCAGCTTGGGCGATTCACCCCTCCACTTT. This codes for CASSLGDSPLHF.

Only one count was recorded for this clonotype. The rearrangement uses TRBV9 and TRBJ2-5, with D perhaps matching TRBD2 (5 bases). CDR3 size: 14 residues. The V end lost 0 bases, the J end lost 5 bases, and 11 bases lay between the germline ends. Germline CDR1 is SGDLS and CDR2 is YYNGEE. CDR3 coding DNA: TGTGCCAGCAGCGTAGGTGCTAGCTCGGAGACCCAGTACTTC. Its protein is CASSVGASSETQYF.

This clonotype was detected ten times or more. The chain employs TRBV4-3 and TRBJ1-5; no reliable D call. CDR3 length equals 15 residues. Deletions cut 0 bases from V and 4 bases from J, with 10 bases between. In germline, CDR1 is LGHNA, CDR2 YSLEER. Here the CDR3 reads CASSQEIGINQPQHF. CDR3 DNA sequence: TGCGCCAGCAGCCAAGAGATAGGAATAAATCAGCCCCAGCATTTT.

This clonotype was detected ten times or more. V usage is TRBV12-3 or TRBV12-4 and J usage is TRBJ1-5; D possibly corresponds to TRBD1 (6 bases). Trimming stripped 3 bases from V and 7 bases from J, with 13 bases between. CDR3 length equals 14 residues. The CDR3 DNA follows: TGTGCCAGCAGTTTCGGACAGACTGAGCAGCCCCAGCATTTT. Translating gives CASSFGQTEQPQHF.

This sequence joins TRBV21-1 and TRBJ2-2; whether TRBD1, the table's D call, matches the DNA was not checked. TRBV21-1 is assigned pseudogene status. CDR3 length: 14 amino acids. Here the CDR3 DNA reads TGTGCCAGGGCCCGTGGAGAGAGGACCGGGGAGCTGTTTTTT. Translating it yields CARARGERTGELFF.

This clonotype has a count of ten or more. The chain uses TRBV5-1 and TRBJ2-1, with a weak D call TRBD2 (6 bases). The germline V and J ends were trimmed by 4 bases and 8 bases, with 19 bases remaining between them. The CDR3 extends over 15 amino acids. Germline V lookup: CDR1 SGHRS, CDR2 YFSETQ. The CDR3 region has the DNA TGCGCCAGCAGCCCGGAGGGGTCTCCTCCTGATGAGCAGTTCTTC. This codes for CASSPEGSPPDEQFF. The variable domain in full, with the rest retrieved from reference TRBV5-1 and TRBJ2-1, is KAGVTQTPRYLIKTRGQQVTLSCSPISGHRSVSWYQQTPGQGLQFLFEYFSETQRNKGNFPGRFSGRQFSNSRSEMNVSTLELGDSALYLCASSPEGSPPDEQFFGPGTRLTVL.

The chain links TRBV3-1 to TRBJ2-7; 15 nucleotides align to TRBD2. The trim removed 1 base at V and 3 bases at J, leaving 7 bases unmatched. The length of the CDR3 is 18 residues. Germline CDR1 LGHDT, CDR2 YNNKEL (reference sequence). CDR3 in amino acids: CASSQGGLAGGDGYEQYF. CDR3 nucleotide sequence: TGTGCCAGCAGCCAAGGGGGACTAGCGGGAGGTGATGGCTACGAGCAGTACTTC.

The chain links TRBV11-2 to TRBJ1-4, with D possibly being TRBD1 (5 bases). Trimming removed 1 base at V and 8 bases at J, with 11 bases between. The CDR3 is made up of 14 amino acids. Germline values: CDR1 SGHAT, CDR2 FQNNGV. CDR3 protein: CASSLGQGREKLFF. CDR3 DNA sequence: TGTGCCAGCAGCTTAGGGCAGGGAAGGGAAAAACTGTTTTTT.

This clonotype was recorded many times. This chain uses TRBV5-1 with TRBJ2-2, with D tentatively TRBD2 (5 bases). Germline V gene sequence: CDR1 SGHRS, CDR2 YFSETQ. This CDR3 is 14 amino acids long. The V end was cut by 4 bases, the J end by 3 bases, with 10 bases between. The CDR3 nucleotides are TGCGCCAGCAGCGTCGACTACTACACCGGGGAGCTGTTTTTT. It codes for CASSVDYYTGELFF.

On this clonotype: This clone may be a read error of a much larger clone one base away. The chain employs TRBV7-9 and TRBJ2-3, with unresolved D. This CDR3 is 14 amino acids long. V dropped 8 bases and J dropped 2 bases, with 14 bases sitting between them. Germline lookup yields CDR1 SEHNR and CDR2 FQNEAQ (reference sequence). CDR3 loop: CASAFESPTDTQYF. The CDR3 DNA is TGTGCCAGCGCGTTCGAGTCCCCCACAGATACGCAGTATTTT.